The source of this T cell receptor beta chain is a study of blood T cell repertoires in COVID-19. CDR1 is MNHNY and CDR2 is SVGAGI in the germline V gene (reference sequence). The CDR3 loop spans 17 amino acids. The V and J ends lost 7 bases and 0 bases respectively, with 20 bases between them. Original data processing: The assay estimated nucleated cells by amplifying reference gene primers. Produced via immunoSEQ multiplex PCR; TCRdb's table is partial and in-frame only. The V and J calls and the clone size are those of that table, but D and trimming were determined from the DNA. The table records approximately 80,000 clones, roughly 88% of them present only once.

The sequencing input was peripheral blood. V and J are TRBV6-6 and TRBJ2-3; D perhaps matches TRBD2 (7 bases). This receptor was taken from a woman aged 80 or older with acute or convalescent COVID-19. The CDR3 DNA is TGTGCCAGCATTCGAAGGGGGGGGCGGTCTAGCACAGATACGCAGTATTTT. Translated, it gives CASIRRGGRSSTDTQYF.